A single sample gave rise to the 23 T cell receptor beta chains below, sequenced in a study of T cells after yellow fever vaccination. TCRdb used MiXCR to reprocess the 5' RACE reads, holding one entry per CDR3 protein. The data contain fewer than 450,000 distinct CDR3 sequences, approximately 4% of them singletons. The sequencing used PBMCs, collected 5 days after the yellow fever booster vaccination. These receptors came from a man aged 18 to 29 who received the YFV17D yellow fever vaccine.

The J gene is TRBJ2-1, the V gene TRBV2; possibly TRBD2 for D (7 bases). The germline gives CDR1 SNHLY, CDR2 FYNNEI. The CDR3 length is 15 residues. V was cut by 6 bases and J by 5 bases, with 17 bases left in between. CDR3 loop: CASSAWGGHDNEQFF. The CDR3 DNA reads TGTGCCAGCAGCGCCTGGGGGGGCCATGACAATGAGCAGTTCTTC.

The V gene is TRBV20-1, the J gene TRBJ2-3; D call uncertain. The CDR3 spans 14 residues. Trimming took off 2 bases at V and 0 bases at J, with 9 bases between the two ends. The germline CDR1 and CDR2 sequences are DFQATT and SNEGSKA (reference sequence). CDR3: CSARNVISTDTQYF. As DNA, the CDR3 is TGCAGTGCTAGAAACGTGATCAGCACAGATACGCAGTATTTT.

The chain carries TRBV20-1 and TRBJ2-7, with D maybe TRBD2 (6 bases). Per the germline V gene, CDR1 is DFQATT and CDR2 is SNEGSKA (reference sequence). With 0 bases removed from V and 1 base from J, the gap between germline ends came to 16 bases. The CDR3 extends over 16 amino acids. This chain's CDR3 is CSARDRVRGASYEQYV. CDR3 sequence (DNA): TGCAGTGCTAGAGATCGGGTCCGCGGGGCTTCCTACGAGCAGTACGTC.

This clonotype was observed many times. CDR3 loop: CASSSLRGTHRGTEAFF. In DNA, the CDR3 is TGTGCCAGCAGTTCCCTACGGGGGACACATAGGGGCACTGAAGCTTTCTTT. The chain has TRBV6-6 and TRBJ1-1, with D maybe TRBD1 (6 bases). Per the germline V gene, CDR1 is MNHNY and CDR2 is SVGAGI (reference sequence). V lost 4 bases to trimming and J lost 4 bases, with 22 bases between them. The CDR3 has 17 residues.

This clonotype was counted between two and nine times. The V and J genes are TRBV2 and TRBJ2-1; 12 nucleotides match TRBD1. This CDR3 is built from 14 residues. Germline V gene lookup returns CDR1 SNHLY and CDR2 FYNNEI. Trimming took 6 bases from V and 10 from J; bases not matched to a gene: 7. Here the CDR3 reads CASRGTGGSGEQFF. In DNA, the CDR3 is TGTGCCAGCAGGGGGACAGGGGGCTCAGGAGAGCAGTTCTTC. Looking up the rest from reference TRBV2 and TRBJ2-1 gives the full variable domain: EPEVTQTPSHQVTQMGQEVILRCVPISNHLYFYWYRQILGQKVEFLVSFYNNEISEKSEIFDDQFSVERPDGSNFTLKIRSTKLEDSAMYFCASRGTGGSGEQFFGPGTRLTVL.

The chain has TRBV15 and TRBJ1-5; 7 bases line up with TRBD1. CDR3 length: 18 amino acids. Germline V lookup: CDR1 LNHNV, CDR2 YYDKDF (reference sequence). The junction had 14 bases not matched to a gene; V was cut back by 3 bases and J by 3 bases. In DNA form, the CDR3 reads TGTGCCACCAGCAGCTACCAGGGGGGGCAACTAAACAATCAGCCCCAGCATTTT. The encoded protein is CATSSYQGGQLNNQPQHF.

This clonotype was seen repeatedly, ten times or more. V is TRBV4-1 and J is TRBJ2-7; no reliable D call. This CDR3 is 15 amino acids long. Per germline, CDR1 MGHRA and CDR2 YSYEKL. The germline V and J ends were trimmed by 0 bases and 2 bases, with 11 bases remaining between them. DNA for the CDR3: TGCGCCAGCAGCCAAGATCGAGGCACCCCCTACGAGCAGTACTTC. It specifies CASSQDRGTPYEQYF.

This clonotype was detected ten times or more. The chain uses TRBV29-1 and TRBJ2-5; D may correspond to TRBD1 or TRBD2 (5 bases each). This CDR3 spans 11 amino acids. Germline values: CDR1 SQVTM, CDR2 ANQGSEA. V was shortened by 6 bases and J by 5 bases, with 10 bases between the two germline ends. The CDR3 DNA reads TGCAGCGTATGGGGCGGGGAGACCCAGTACTTC. It yields the protein CSVWGGETQYF.

The chain carries TRBV5-1 and TRBJ2-5; D might be TRBD1 (6 bases). Per the germline V gene, CDR1 is SGHRS and CDR2 is YFSETQ. This CDR3 contains 15 residues. V was clipped by 2 bases and J by 4 bases, with 15 bases between them. CDR3 in amino acids: CASSFAGAQGETQYF. CDR3 in DNA: TGCGCCAGCAGCTTCGCAGGGGCGCAGGGAGAGACCCAGTACTTC.

Many counts were recorded for this clonotype. The chain recombines TRBV7-7 with TRBJ2-1; 8 bases agree with TRBD2. The ends lost 5 bases at V and 5 bases at J; junction bases unmatched: 2. The CDR3 loop spans 13 amino acids. Germline V CDR1 and CDR2: SSHAT, FNYEAQ (reference sequence). CDR3 sequence reads: CASSHGRDNEQFF. CDR3 in DNA: TGTGCCAGCAGCCACGGGAGGGACAATGAGCAGTTCTTC.

This sequence joins TRBV19 and TRBJ1-1; 9 positions match TRBD1. The CDR3 covers 13 residues. V was pared by 7 bases and J by 4 bases, with 4 bases of the junction left unmatched. Per germline, CDR1 LNHDA and CDR2 SQIVND (reference sequence). The CDR3 here is CASTSTGGTEAFF. The CDR3 nucleotides are TGTGCCAGTACCTCGACAGGGGGCACTGAAGCTTTCTTT.

V and J are TRBV30 and TRBJ2-1; 10 nucleotides agree with TRBD2. CDR1 and CDR2 from the germline V gene are GTSNPN and SVGIG (reference sequence). The CDR3 is 14 residues long. Germline trimming cut 5 bases from V and 10 bases from J; bases unmatched to any gene: 11. The DNA for the CDR3 is TGTGCCTGGGGAAAGCGGGGGGGCCGGGAGGAGCAGTTCTTC. This sequence encodes CAWGKRGGREEQFF.

This clonotype came up a few times. This chain uses TRBV5-4 with TRBJ1-4; D gene unclear. This CDR3 spans 12 amino acids. V lost 2 bases and J 8 bases, leaving 7 bases between the germline ends. Germline V gene data show CDR1 as SGHNT and CDR2 as YYREEE (reference sequence). CDR3 loop: CASSLPREKLFF. CDR3 in DNA: TGTGCCAGCAGCTTACCCAGAGAAAAACTGTTTTTT.

The chain recombines TRBV7-2 with TRBJ1-1; D gene unclear. The CDR3 extends over 14 amino acids. V lost 0 bases, J lost 4 bases, and 9 bases lay in between. CDR1 is SGHTA, CDR2 FQGNSA, per germline. CDR3 coding DNA: TGTGCCAGCAGCTTAGCTTGGGCCTTCACTGAAGCTTTCTTT. This sequence encodes CASSLAWAFTEAFF.

This clonotype was counted many times. This chain links TRBV5-1 with TRBJ2-5, with D possibly TRBD1 on 6 matching bases. The ends were cut back, 4 bases at V and 1 base at J, with 11 bases in the middle. Germline CDR1 and CDR2: SGHRS and YFSETQ. The CDR3 runs 14 residues. The CDR3 region has the DNA TGCGCCAGCAGCATCACAGGGCTCCAAGAGACCCAGTACTTC. Amino acid sequence: CASSITGLQETQYF.

This clonotype turned up a few times. This rearrangement joins TRBV5-1 to TRBJ2-3; D possibly uses TRBD1 or TRBD2 (5 bases each). Trimming shortened V by 1 base and J by 2 bases, and 14 bases separated the two germline ends. The CDR3 sequence is 16 residues long. Germline V CDR1 and CDR2: SGHRS, YFSETQ. CDR3 DNA: TGCGCCAGCAGCTTGTCGGCTGGGACGGACACAGATACGCAGTATTTT. Its protein is CASSLSAGTDTDTQYF.

This clonotype was picked up many times. The chain employs TRBV6-1 and TRBJ2-4; the D gene could be TRBD1 or TRBD2 (6 bases each). Trimming took off 3 bases at V and 6 bases at J, with 12 bases between the two ends. Germline V gene sequence: CDR1 MNHNS, CDR2 SASEGT. The CDR3 runs to 14 residues. CDR3 region: CASSEGGTRNIQYF. CDR3 nucleotide sequence: TGTGCCAGCAGTGAGGGGGGCACTAGAAACATTCAGTACTTC.

The sample holds many counts of this clonotype. The chain is built from TRBV28 and TRBJ1-5; D possibly corresponds to TRBD1 (6 bases). V shed 3 bases and J shed 5 bases, with 11 bases lying between them. CDR1 and CDR2 (germline): MDHEN, SYDVKM. There are 14 residues in the CDR3. The CDR3 protein is CASSLAQGDQPQHF. CDR3 sequence (DNA): TGTGCCAGCAGTTTGGCACAGGGAGATCAGCCCCAGCATTTT. The entire variable domain, with the rest obtained from reference TRBV28 and TRBJ1-5, is as follows: DVKVTQSSRYLVKRTGEKVFLECVQDMDHENMFWYRQDPGLGLRLIYFSYDVKMKEKGDIPEGYSVSREKKERFSLILESASTNQTSMYLCASSLAQGDQPQHFGDGTRLSIL.

This clonotype occurred a few times. The chain uses TRBV6-2 or TRBV6-3 and TRBJ2-7; D perhaps matches TRBD1 (6 bases). V lost 4 bases to trimming and J lost 6 bases, with 16 bases between them. CDR3 length: 14 residues. CDR1 is MNHEY and CDR2 is SVGEGT in the germline V gene. CDR3 nucleotides: TGTGCCAGCAGTTCAGTCAGGGGCTCGGGCGAGCAGTACTTC. Protein: CASSSVRGSGEQYF.

This clonotype showed up just a few times. This rearrangement joins TRBV10-3 to TRBJ1-5; perhaps TRBD1 as D (5 bases). This CDR3 contains 15 residues. V was clipped by 2 bases and J by 6 bases, with 14 bases between them. Germline V CDR1 and CDR2: ENHRY, SYGVKD. The CDR3 coding sequence is TGTGCCATCAGTGAGGGTCAGGGACCGAGTCAGCCCCAGCATTTT. The encoded protein is CAISEGQGPSQPQHF.

The chain recombines TRBV20-1 with TRBJ1-5; D gene unclear. The CDR3 loop spans 14 amino acids. The germline gives CDR1 DFQATT, CDR2 SNEGSKA (reference sequence). V gave up 5 bases and J gave up 3 bases, with 14 bases separating them. The CDR3: CSAPPAGNNQPQHF. CDR3 nucleotides: TGCAGTGCTCCCCCGGCAGGCAACAATCAGCCCCAGCATTTT.

The gene calls are TRBV4-3 and TRBJ1-2, with 7 nucleotides matching TRBD1. Germline trimming cut 1 base from V and 5 bases from J; bases unmatched to any gene: 10. The CDR3 is 16 residues long. CDR1 is LGHNA and CDR2 is YSLEER in the germline V gene. The chain's CDR3 is CASSQVTETGPYGYTF. The CDR3 region has the DNA TGCGCCAGCAGCCAAGTAACGGAGACAGGGCCGTATGGCTACACCTTC.

This clonotype was counted only a few times. V and J are TRBV10-2 and TRBJ1-3, with TRBD1 matching 11 bases. V was pared by 6 bases and J by 4 bases, with 5 bases of the junction left unmatched. Germline lookup yields CDR1 WSHSY and CDR2 SAAADI. The CDR3 loop spans 15 amino acids. CDR3 in DNA: TGCGCCAGCAGCCGGACAGGGGGCCAAGGAAACACCATATATTTT. Translated: CASSRTGGQGNTIYF.